This TCR beta chain was documented in a study of blood T cell repertoires in COVID-19. At the level of the study: Specimens from acute and convalescent COVID-19 originated in the United States, Italy and Spain. T cells, B-cell-depleted T cells, or PBMCs provided the cDNA or gDNA that served as material.

Study processing details: Amplification from reference gene primers served as the basis for estimated nucleated cell counts. The protocol was immunoSEQ multiplex PCR, while the TCRdb copy is restricted to in-frame clones and leaves out a portion. V, J and clone size are those of that table, while D and trimming were read from the DNA. The data show about 130,000 clones, with around nine tenths seen just once and roughly 5% held by the top ten. One Seattle source followed patients from active infection through their disease course. Germline V gives CDR1 MGHDK, CDR2 SYGVNS. V gave up 2 bases and J gave up 6 bases; unmatched junction bases: 9. The CDR3 is made up of 16 amino acids.

The specimen was peripheral blood. The chain joins TRBV25-1 to TRBJ2-7; TRBD2 matches at 11 bases. The clonotype originates from a man between 60 and 75 years old with COVID-19, enrolled during active disease. The CDR3 nucleotides read TGTGCCAGCAGTGAAATGGGACTAGCGGCCCACTCCGAGCAGTACTTC. Protein: CASSEMGLAAHSEQYF.